These 27 T cell receptor beta chains share one sample of origin, sequenced in a study of T cells after yellow fever vaccination. In TCRdb, the 5' RACE reads were re-called with MiXCR into one record per CDR3 protein. Of 200,000 to 250,000 distinct CDR3 sequences listed, approximately 3% are singletons. Sequenced material: CD4+ T cells sorted from PBMCs, taken 10 days after the yellow fever booster vaccination. The receptors originated from a man younger than 35 who received the YFV17D yellow fever vaccine.

This clonotype was counted only a few times. The chain combines TRBV20-1 with TRBJ1-1, with D perhaps matching TRBD1 (6 bases). The CDR3 runs 13 residues. Trimming shortened V by 6 bases and J by 2 bases, and 13 bases separated the two germline ends. The germline V gene has CDR1 DFQATT and CDR2 SNEGSKA (reference sequence). The CDR3 nucleotides are TGCAGTGCCAAATCCGGGACAAACACTGAAGCTTTCTTT. This gives the protein CSAKSGTNTEAFF.

The chain combines TRBV11-2 with TRBJ1-6; 9 nucleotides line up with TRBD1. The trim removed 3 bases at V and 0 bases at J, leaving 9 bases unmatched. The CDR3 has 19 amino acids. Germline CDR1 reads SGHAT; CDR2 reads FQNNGV. The chain's CDR3 is CASSFGQGRALSYNSPLHF. The CDR3 coding sequence is TGTGCCAGCAGCTTTGGACAGGGGAGAGCACTCTCCTATAATTCACCCCTCCACTTT. Supplemented by reference TRBV11-2 and TRBJ1-6, the full variable domain reads EAGVAQSPRYKIIEKRQSVAFWCNPISGHATLYWYQQILGQGPKLLIQFQNNGVVDDSQLPKDRFSAERLKGVDSTLKIQPAKLEDSAVYLCASSFGQGRALSYNSPLHFGNGTRLTVT.

Many counts were recorded for this clonotype. This sequence joins TRBV12-3 or TRBV12-4 and TRBJ2-3; tentatively, D is TRBD2 (5 bases). Deletions cut 2 bases from V and 1 base from J, with 16 bases between. The CDR3 consists of 17 residues. In DNA, the CDR3 is TGTGCCAGCAGTTTACCCCTACTAGAAGCTGGCACAGATACGCAGTATTTT. Its protein product is CASSLPLLEAGTDTQYF.

V usage is TRBV24-1 and J usage is TRBJ2-1, with 8 bases that match TRBD1. This CDR3 is built from 12 residues. J was trimmed by 4 bases and V by 9 bases; bases with no gene match: 1. Germline V gene lookup returns CDR1 KGHDR and CDR2 SFDVKD. The CDR3 reads CATGDRYNEQFF. The CDR3 DNA follows: TGTGCCACCGGGGACAGGTACAATGAGCAGTTCTTC.

This clonotype has only a few counts. The chain joins TRBV11-1 to TRBJ2-7; D gene ambiguous. CDR1 is SGHAT and CDR2 is FQDESV in the germline V gene (reference sequence). With 3 bases removed from V and 2 bases from J, the gap between germline ends came to 11 bases. The CDR3 runs 14 residues. Here the CDR3 DNA reads TGTGCCAGCAGCTTGGCTGGTAAGGCCTACGAGCAGTACTTC. It specifies CASSLAGKAYEQYF. The entire variable domain, with the rest obtained from reference TRBV11-1 and TRBJ2-7, is as follows: EAEVAQSPRYKITEKSQAVAFWCDPISGHATLYWYRQILGQGPELLVQFQDESVVDDSQLPKDRFSAERLKGVDSTLKIQPAELGDSAMYLCASSLAGKAYEQYFGPGTRLTVT.

This chain uses TRBV2 with TRBJ2-3; 8 positions agree with TRBD1. The J segment lost 6 bases and the V segment lost 6 bases, leaving 5 bases of the junction unmatched. CDR1 is SNHLY and CDR2 is FYNNEI in the germline V gene. The CDR3 is 13 residues long. CDR3 sequence (DNA): TGTGCCAGCAGCCAACGACAGGGGGATACGCAGTATTTT. This translates into CASSQRQGDTQYF. The full variable domain, in which reference TRBV2 and TRBJ2-3 provide the parts outside the CDR3, is EPEVTQTPSHQVTQMGQEVILRCVPISNHLYFYWYRQILGQKVEFLVSFYNNEISEKSEIFDDQFSVERPDGSNFTLKIRSTKLEDSAMYFCASSQRQGDTQYFGPGTRLTVL.

This clonotype turned up a few times. The chain links TRBV20-1 to TRBJ1-1; tentatively, D is TRBD1 (6 bases). Trimming removed 2 bases at V and 4 bases at J, with 8 bases between. This CDR3 comprises 12 residues. Germline assignment: CDR1 DFQATT and CDR2 SNEGSKA (reference sequence). The CDR3 nucleotides read TGCAGTGCTAGAAGGGGGACCACTGAAGCTTTCTTT. It specifies CSARRGTTEAFF.

The chain uses TRBV18 and TRBJ1-1; D gene unclear. The length of the CDR3 is 13 residues. The germline gives CDR1 KGHSH, CDR2 LQKENI. Trimming left V 0 bases short and J 8 bases short, with 10 bases between. The CDR3 here is CASSPPAQEEAFF. In nucleotides, the CDR3 is TGTGCCAGCTCACCACCCGCCCAGGAGGAAGCTTTCTTT.

The V and J genes are TRBV6-6 and TRBJ2-6; 13 positions agree with TRBD2. This CDR3 is 18 amino acids long. Germline trimming cut 2 bases from V and 4 bases from J; bases unmatched to any gene: 5. The V gene's germline CDR1 is MNHNY and CDR2 SVGAGI (reference sequence). CDR3: CASSYPGLAGSGANVLTF. CDR3 coding DNA: TGTGCCAGCAGTTACCCGGGACTAGCGGGGTCCGGGGCCAACGTCCTGACTTTC.

This clonotype was recorded a few times. This chain joins TRBV3-1 and TRBJ2-3; weak D call: TRBD2 (5 bases). Trimming cost V 1 base and J 5 bases, with 13 bases left between them. The germline CDR1 and CDR2 sequences are LGHDT and YNNKEL (reference sequence). CDR3 size: 15 residues. CDR3: CASSQGSGIGDTQYF. The CDR3 DNA sequence: TGTGCCAGCAGCCAAGGGTCGGGGATCGGAGATACGCAGTATTTT.

This clonotype was counted between two and nine times. The chain employs TRBV3-1 and TRBJ2-5; D uncertain. Trimming took off 3 bases at V and 5 bases at J, with 13 bases between the two ends. The CDR3 sequence is 14 residues long. Per germline, CDR1 LGHDT and CDR2 YNNKEL (reference sequence). This CDR3 is CASSQNPDRETQYF. The CDR3 coding sequence is TGTGCCAGCAGCCAGAACCCCGATCGGGAGACCCAGTACTTC.

This clonotype turned up a few times. The chain links TRBV5-5 to TRBJ1-6, with TRBD1 matching over 9 bases. CDR1 SGHKS and CDR2 YYEKEE come from the germline V gene (reference sequence). This CDR3 spans 15 amino acids. V lost 2 bases, J lost 6 bases, and 3 bases stayed unmatched. The CDR3: CASSFPTGGNSPLHF. DNA for the CDR3: TGTGCCAGCAGCTTCCCGACAGGGGGTAATTCACCCCTCCACTTT.

The genes are TRBV6-2 or TRBV6-3 and TRBJ2-2, with D unclear. The V gene lost 0 bases and the J gene lost 7 bases, with 15 bases spanning the gap. CDR1 is MNHEY and CDR2 is SVGEGT in the germline V gene. The CDR3 has 16 amino acids. This CDR3 reads CASSYSMGISGGELFF. In nucleotides, the CDR3 is TGTGCCAGCAGTTACTCGATGGGGATTTCTGGCGGGGAGCTGTTTTTT.

This clonotype has a count of ten or more. The rearrangement uses TRBV3-1 and TRBJ2-3; D is unresolved. Trimming pared 0 bases from V and 5 bases from J, leaving 3 bases between. The germline V gene has CDR1 LGHDT and CDR2 YNNKEL (reference sequence). The CDR3 is made up of 12 amino acids. CDR3 protein: CASSQEEDTQYF. The CDR3 DNA follows: TGTGCCAGCAGCCAAGAGGAAGATACGCAGTATTTT.

V is TRBV15 and J is TRBJ2-7; unclear D gene. Germline loops: CDR1 LNHNV, CDR2 YYDKDF (reference sequence). The CDR3 is made up of 13 amino acids. Trimming took 0 bases from V and 4 from J, leaving 7 bases between them. CDR3 in amino acids: CATSRDLRYEQYF. For the CDR3, the DNA is TGTGCCACCAGCAGAGATTTACGTTACGAGCAGTACTTC.

This clonotype was seen at least ten times. This chain links TRBV4-3 with TRBJ2-1; 9 positions agree with TRBD2. The trim removed 7 bases at V and 3 bases at J, leaving 22 bases unmatched. CDR3 length equals 20 residues. CDR1 is LGHNA, CDR2 YSLEER, per germline. CDR3: CASTPRGDSGGLRFYNEQFF. DNA of the CDR3: TGCGCCAGCACCCCTAGAGGGGATAGCGGGGGACTACGCTTCTACAATGAGCAGTTCTTC.

The chain employs TRBV3-1 and TRBJ2-5, with a weak D call TRBD2 (5 bases). V was shortened by 5 bases and J by 5 bases, with 9 bases between the two germline ends. The CDR3 is 12 residues long. From germline, CDR1 is LGHDT and CDR2 YNNKEL (reference sequence). CDR3 sequence: CASSGESETQYF. The CDR3 DNA follows: TGTGCCAGCAGCGGGGAGTCGGAGACCCAGTACTTC.

This clonotype was counted many times. The V gene is TRBV10-1, the J gene TRBJ2-2; weak D call: TRBD2 (6 bases). V was cut by 4 bases and J by 7 bases, with 13 bases left in between. The CDR3 sequence is 14 residues long. The germline gives CDR1 WNHNN, CDR2 SYGVQD (reference sequence). The CDR3 region has the DNA TGCGCCAGCAGTGTGGCAGGGCGGGACGGGGAGCTGTTTTTT. This translates into CASSVAGRDGELFF.

The chain uses TRBV5-5 and TRBJ2-1; 11 nucleotides align to TRBD1. With V trimmed by 7 bases and J by 0 bases, 9 bases remained unmatched. CDR3 length equals 17 residues. Germline V lookup: CDR1 SGHKS, CDR2 YYEKEE (reference sequence). The CDR3 loop is CASPGQGALRSYNEQFF. DNA for the CDR3: TGTGCCAGCCCTGGACAGGGGGCTTTACGCTCCTACAATGAGCAGTTCTTC.

This clonotype was counted a few times. J is TRBJ1-6 and V is TRBV24-1, with unresolved D. Trimming took off 3 bases at V and 6 bases at J, with 5 bases between the two ends. Germline CDR1 is KGHDR and CDR2 is SFDVKD. This CDR3 is 13 amino acids long. CDR3 protein: CATSDGLNSPLHF. The CDR3 DNA reads as TGTGCCACCAGTGATGGGCTTAATTCACCCCTCCACTTT.

The table lists this clonotype with a few counts. The chain recombines TRBV7-6 with TRBJ2-1; TRBD2 matches 8 bases. Per germline, CDR1 SGHVS and CDR2 FNYEAQ. This CDR3 has 18 amino acids. J lost 5 bases, V lost 3 bases, and 15 bases had no gene match. DNA of the CDR3: TGTGCCAGCAGCTTTTTCGGAGCGGGGGCTTCCTGGGACAATGAGCAGTTCTTC. It is translated as CASSFFGAGASWDNEQFF.

This clonotype appeared a few times. This chain uses TRBV12-3 or TRBV12-4 with TRBJ1-2; D gene ambiguous. Trimming stripped 6 bases from V and 6 bases from J, with 14 bases between. The CDR3 spans 13 residues. The CDR3 reads CASREEPGDGYTF. In DNA, the CDR3 is TGTGCCAGCAGGGAGGAACCTGGGGATGGCTACACCTTC.

This clonotype occurred a few times. The chain is built from TRBV6-5 and TRBJ2-3; D remains unclear. Looked up from germline, CDR1 is MNHEY and CDR2 is SVGAGI. The V gene lost 5 bases and the J gene lost 4 bases, with 7 bases spanning the gap. The CDR3 has 12 amino acids. The CDR3 coding sequence is TGTGCCAGCAGTGCCACAGCAGATACGCAGTATTTT. Translation gives CASSATADTQYF.

At least ten counts were recorded for this clonotype. This chain uses TRBV25-1 with TRBJ1-4, with TRBD1 as a possible D gene (5 bases). This CDR3 is built from 15 residues. V was clipped by 3 bases and J by 0 bases, with 8 bases between them. In germline, CDR1 is MGHDK, CDR2 SYGVNS. CDR3 region: CASSDLTATNEKLFF. DNA for the CDR3: TGTGCCAGCAGTGACCTGACAGCAACTAATGAAAAACTGTTTTTT.

This clonotype showed up many times. In DNA form, the CDR3 reads TGTGCCAGCAGCCGGAATCAAGGGACAGGGGGGTCCTACGAGCAGTACGTC. It specifies CASSRNQGTGGSYEQYV. The chain is built from TRBV7-8 and TRBJ2-7, with 11 bases fitting TRBD1. V gave up 5 bases and J gave up 1 base; unmatched junction bases: 10. The CDR3 has 17 amino acids. Germline V CDR1 and CDR2: SGHVS, FQNEAQ.

This clonotype was counted only a few times. CDR3 sequence: CASSPKGTDTQYF. The DNA for the CDR3 is TGTGCCAGCAGCCCAAAGGGCACAGATACGCAGTATTTT. The rearrangement joins TRBV7-2 to TRBJ2-3, with D unclear. Trimming removed 5 bases at V and 1 base at J, with 7 bases between. This CDR3 contains 13 residues. Germline loops: CDR1 SGHTA, CDR2 FQGNSA.

In this sample, this clonotype is medium-sized (0.01 to 0.1%). The V call is TRBV7-2, the J call TRBJ2-5; TRBD2 agrees at 7 bases. Trimming cost V 5 bases and J 4 bases; bases outside gene matches: 10. Germline V CDR1 and CDR2: SGHTA, FQGNSA. The CDR3 has 15 residues. The CDR3 coding sequence is TGTGCCAGCAGCCCGGGGGGAGTATCGGGAGAGACCCAGTACTTC. It yields the protein CASSPGGVSGETQYF.